This T cell receptor (beta chain) originates from a study of CD8+CD57+ T cells in acquired aplastic anemia. CDR3 and TCR beta VDJ profiling relied on a genomic DNA template. One entry per CDR3 protein, called by TCRdb with MiXCR from the reads. The repertoire holds approximately 200,000 distinct CDR3 sequences, about 53% seen once, with about 15% in the top ten. This clonotype was seen just once. The ends were cut back, 5 bases at V and 9 bases at J, with 11 bases in the middle. CDR3 length: 13 residues. Germline V CDR1 and CDR2: LNHDA, SQIVND (reference sequence). This receptor was obtained from a human donor in good health, serving as a control. Sequenced sample: sorted CD4+, CD8+, or CD8+CD57+ T cells (not recorded which) from PBMCs. The J gene is TRBJ1-6, the V gene TRBV19; a possible D gene is TRBD1 (5 bases). In nucleotides, the CDR3 is TGTGCCAGTAGTGGGGGTTTTACTTCACCCCTCCACTTT. This codes for CASSGGFTSPLHF.